The rows below give T cell receptor beta chains drawn from one sample of a study of immune evolution from preneoplasia to lung adenocarcinoma. Method: immunoSEQ multiplex PCR; TCRdb's copy keeps in-frame clones and lacks some. The table includes about 4,900 clones, roughly 90% detected once. Specimen: FFPE atypical adenomatous hyperplasia tissue from the lung. These receptors all come from a person between 65 and 80 years old with lung adenocarcinoma. The CDR3 runs from the conserved cysteine through the conserved F or W. The D gene is left open where the match is weak. The size entry is marked missing in some rows and otherwise reads once, few, many or a size class.

V gene	clone size	J gene	D gene	CDR3 length	CDR3 protein	CDR3 DNA
TRBV7-3	few	TRBJ2-5	NA	13	CASSTKYQETQYF	TGTGCCAGCAGCACCAAGTACCAAGAGACCCAGTACTTC
TRBV6-5	NA	TRBJ2-7	TRBD1	13	CASSRDRENEQYF	TGTGCCAGCAGCCGGGACAGGGAAAACGAGCAGTACTTC
TRBV27	NA	TRBJ1-4	NA	14	CASSFWQDGEKLFF	TGTGCCAGCAGTTTCTGGCAGGATGGCGAAAAACTGTTTTTT
TRBV5-4	NA	TRBJ2-2	TRBD1	16	CASSPRDSINTGELFF	TGTGCCAGCAGCCCCCGGGACAGTATTAACACCGGGGAGCTGTTTTTT
TRBV28	NA	TRBJ1-2	NA	12	CASGAGLGGYTF	TGTGCCAGCGGCGCAGGGCTGGGGGGCTACACCTTC
TRBV5-1	NA	TRBJ2-6	NA	17	CASSLDGVTGGANVLTF	TGCGCCAGCAGCTTGGATGGGGTAACGGGAGGGGCCAACGTCCTGACTTTC
TRBV7-9	NA	TRBJ2-7	TRBD2	16	CASSLDWGGGIYEQYF	TGTGCCAGCAGCTTAGACTGGGGCGGGGGGATCTACGAGCAGTACTTC
TRBV11-3	NA	TRBJ2-2	NA	15	CASSLGGTNTGELFF	TGTGCCAGCAGCTTAGGGGGAACGAACACCGGGGAGCTGTTTTTT
TRBV19	NA	TRBJ2-1	TRBD2	15	CASRATSGSYNEQFF	TGTGCCAGTAGGGCGACTAGCGGCTCCTACAATGAGCAGTTCTTC
TRBV7-9	NA	TRBJ1-5	NA	16	CASSLNPSPTPQPQHF	TGTGCCAGCAGCTTAAATCCTTCACCTACGCCTCAGCCCCAGCATTTT
TRBV4-2	NA	TRBJ1-1	NA	15	CASSQDRGLNTEAFF	TGTGCCAGCAGCCAAGACAGGGGATTGAACACTGAAGCTTTCTTT
TRBV6-7	NA	TRBJ1-4	NA	15	CASSYSRPHNEKLFF	TGTGCCAGCAGTTACTCTCGGCCCCACAATGAAAAACTGTTTTTT
TRBV2	NA	TRBJ1-2	TRBD1	12	CASSPTGYGYTF	TGTGCCAGCAGCCCGACAGGGTACGGCTACACCTTC
TRBV6-5	NA	TRBJ1-1	NA	15	CASSYSLGGTTEAFF	TGTGCCAGCAGTTACTCCCTAGGCGGTACCACTGAAGCTTTCTTT
TRBV7-2	NA	TRBJ1-1	NA	14	CASSRVRLNTEAFF	TGTGCCAGCAGTAGGGTGAGGCTGAACACTGAAGCTTTCTTT
TRBV10-3	NA	TRBJ1-2	NA	13	CAINPGGTYGYTF	TGTGCCATTAACCCGGGGGGGACCTATGGCTACACCTTC
TRBV27	NA	TRBJ2-6	NA	17	CASSLFIRGAGANVLTF	TGTGCCAGCAGTTTATTTATAAGGGGGGCTGGGGCCAACGTCCTGACTTTC
TRBV30	NA	TRBJ1-4	TRBD1	16	CAWSGKGADSNEKLFF	TGTGCCTGGAGTGGTAAGGGGGCGGATTCTAATGAAAAACTGTTTTTT
TRBV7-3	NA	TRBJ2-1	TRBD2	16	CASSMAGGNSYNEQFF	TGTGCCAGCAGCATGGCGGGAGGCAACTCCTACAATGAGCAGTTCTTC
TRBV7-9	NA	TRBJ2-1	NA	14	CASSTRDLYNEQFF	TGTGCCAGCAGTACCCGGGACCTCTACAATGAGCAGTTCTTC
TRBV19	NA	TRBJ1-5	NA	14	CASKGVRFNQPQHF	TGTGCCAGTAAAGGGGTCCGCTTCAATCAGCCCCAGCATTTT
TRBV2	NA	TRBJ2-1	TRBD2	17	CASTTTGTSGLGNEQFF	TGTGCCAGCACGACTACCGGGACTAGCGGTCTTGGGAATGAGCAGTTCTTC
TRBV5-1	NA	TRBJ2-1	TRBD2	16	CASSLGVGTSIHEQFF	TGCGCCAGCAGCTTGGGGGTTGGGACTAGCATCCATGAGCAGTTCTTC
TRBV5-4	NA	TRBJ1-4	TRBD1	13	CASSWDRNEKLFF	TGTGCCAGCAGTTGGGACAGAAATGAAAAACTGTTTTTT
TRBV6-5	NA	TRBJ2-7	NA	13	CASSYGDQREQYF	TGTGCCAGCAGTTACGGGGACCAACGGGAGCAGTACTTC
TRBV6-7	once	TRBJ2-1	NA	15	CASSYTSYVCNEQFF	TGTGCCAGCAGTTACACCTCCTATGTTTGCAATGAGCAGTTCTTC
TRBV5-4	once	TRBJ1-2	TRBD1	20	CASSFPNPTRGTGPNYGYTF	TGTGCCAGCAGCTTTCCCAATCCAACACGGGGGACAGGACCTAACTATGGCTACACCTTC
TRBV9	NA	TRBJ2-1	TRBD2	15	CASSVVAGSYNEQFF	TGTGCCAGCAGCGTAGTAGCGGGCTCCTACAATGAGCAGTTCTTC
TRBV27	NA	TRBJ1-1	NA	13	CASSLVWSTEAFF	TGTGCCAGCAGTTTGGTTTGGTCTACTGAAGCTTTCTTT
TRBV7-3	NA	TRBJ1-1	NA	13	CASSQDWNTEAFF	TGTGCCAGCAGCCAAGACTGGAACACTGAAGCTTTCTTT
TRBV6-1	few	TRBJ1-3	TRBD1	16	CASRESGTGSGNTIYF	TGTGCCAGCAGGGAATCCGGGACAGGGTCTGGAAACACCATATATTTT
TRBV9	NA	TRBJ1-2	NA	16	CASSVGRGGVLYGYTF	TGTGCCAGCAGCGTAGGGCGGGGTGGGGTACTCTATGGCTACACCTTC
TRBV6-4	NA	TRBJ1-4	TRBD1	14	CASRATGSPEKLFF	TGTGCCAGCAGGGCGACAGGGTCTCCTGAAAAACTGTTTTTT
TRBV7-9	NA	TRBJ1-2	NA	15	CASSLALVANYGYTF	TGTGCCAGCAGCTTAGCTCTAGTGGCTAACTATGGCTACACCTTC
TRBV18	NA	TRBJ1-1	NA	14	CASSPNGGDTEAFF	TGTGCCAGCTCACCAAATGGGGGGGACACTGAAGCTTTCTTT
TRBV5-4	NA	TRBJ2-3	NA	13	CASKGRSADTQYF	TGTGCCAGCAAGGGGCGAAGCGCAGATACGCAGTATTTT
TRBV27	NA	TRBJ2-5	NA	14	CASSPRWGGETQYF	TGTGCCAGCAGTCCCCGTTGGGGTGGAGAGACCCAGTACTTC
TRBV9	NA	TRBJ1-2	NA	16	CASSVYDRLSSYGYTF	TGTGCCAGCAGCGTGTATGACAGACTCTCCTCCTATGGCTACACCTTC
TRBV7-9	NA	TRBJ2-7	NA	15	CASSSGQGISYEQYF	TGTGCCAGCAGCTCTGGTCAGGGGATCTCCTACGAGCAGTACTTC
TRBV5-1	once	TRBJ2-6	NA	15	CASTLQQPGANVLTF	TGCGCCAGCACCCTACAGCAACCTGGGGCCAACGTCCTGACTTTC
TRBV7-9	NA	TRBJ2-3	NA	15	CASSLWTASTDTQYF	TGTGCCAGCAGCTTGTGGACAGCTAGCACAGATACGCAGTATTTT
TRBV6-1	NA	TRBJ2-7	NA	14	CASSETHSSYEQYF	TGTGCCAGCAGCGAGACCCATAGCTCCTACGAGCAGTACTTC
TRBV7-9	NA	TRBJ1-6	NA	15	CASSFGFPVNSPLHF	TGTGCCAGCAGCTTCGGTTTTCCGGTGAATTCACCCCTCCACTTT
TRBV4-1	few	TRBJ1-2	NA	16	CASSQVPSWANYGYTF	TGCGCCAGCAGCCAAGTACCATCCTGGGCGAACTATGGCTACACCTTC
TRBV19	NA	TRBJ2-1	NA	12	CASSIDYNEQFF	TGTGCCAGTAGTATAGACTACAATGAGCAGTTCTTC
TRBV7-9	NA	TRBJ2-3	NA	14	CASSLDPATDTQYF	TGTGCCAGCAGCTTAGATCCAGCCACAGATACGCAGTATTTT
TRBV9	few	TRBJ2-1	NA	13	CASSVGGGDEQFF	TGTGCCAGCAGCGTAGGAGGGGGAGATGAGCAGTTCTTC
TRBV7-9	once	TRBJ1-4	NA	14	CASSLLATNEKLFF	TGTGCCAGCAGCCTACTGGCAACTAATGAAAAACTGTTTTTT
TRBV7-9	NA	TRBJ1-1	NA	15	CASSRRPVANTEAFF	TGTGCCAGCAGCCGCCGTCCAGTCGCGAACACTGAAGCTTTCTTT
TRBV28	NA	TRBJ1-1	TRBD1	15	CASTTVGQVNTEAFF	TGTGCCAGCACCACGGTGGGACAGGTGAACACTGAAGCTTTCTTT
TRBV27	NA	TRBJ2-7	NA	12	CASSKQGYEQYF	TGTGCCAGCAGTAAGCAAGGGTACGAGCAGTACTTC
TRBV29-1	NA	TRBJ2-5	NA	12	CSATGLGETQYF	TGCAGCGCCACAGGGTTGGGGGAGACCCAGTACTTC
TRBV30	NA	TRBJ1-5	NA	13	CAWSVGQSQPQHF	TGTGCCTGGAGTGTGGGACAAAGTCAGCCCCAGCATTTT
TRBV28	NA	TRBJ2-7	TRBD1	12	CASRTGSYEQYF	TGTGCCAGCAGGACAGGGTCCTACGAGCAGTACTTC